The 16 T cell receptor beta chains below were found in one sample sequenced in a study of early T cells in non-severe SARS-CoV-2 infection. Using its own MiXCR run on the 5' RACE reads, TCRdb lists one record per CDR3 protein. The data show about 56,000 distinct CDR3 sequences, with about 10% seen just once and around 6.3% held by the top ten. Sequencing was performed on whole blood. These receptors were taken from an adult who was a healthcare worker with PCR-confirmed SARS-CoV-2 infection or an uninfected control (not recorded which).

This clonotype appeared a few times. The chain recombines TRBV7-9 with TRBJ2-7; TRBD2 is a possible D gene (6 bases). The CDR3 contains 13 residues. Looked up from germline, CDR1 is SEHNR and CDR2 is FQNEAQ (reference sequence). The V and J ends lost 5 bases and 6 bases respectively, with 14 bases between them. CDR3 sequence: CASSGPSVVEQYF. CDR3 DNA: TGTGCCAGCAGCGGTCCTAGCGTCGTCGAGCAGTACTTC.

The chain has TRBV29-1 and TRBJ1-4, with a tentative D call TRBD1 (6 bases). The ends were cut back, 6 bases at V and 8 bases at J, with 16 bases in the middle. CDR3 length: 13 residues. The germline V gene has CDR1 SQVTM and CDR2 ANQGSEA. The CDR3 DNA reads as TGCAGCGTCCTCGGGGGCCCGGGGGAAAAACTGTTTTTT. This sequence encodes CSVLGGPGEKLFF.

The genes are TRBV6-2 or TRBV6-3 and TRBJ2-3; 7 bases map to TRBD2. The J segment lost 5 bases and the V segment lost 8 bases, leaving 22 bases of the junction unmatched. The CDR3 is 18 residues long. Per germline, CDR1 MNHEY and CDR2 SVGEGT. The CDR3 protein is CASGHSTNERDIKDTQYF. In DNA, the CDR3 is TGTGCCAGCGGTCACTCGACGAACGAGCGGGATATAAAAGATACGCAGTATTTT.

This clonotype was found many times. The chain is built from TRBV7-2 and TRBJ1-5, with no clear D. V lost 1 base and J lost 5, with 9 bases in between. Germline assignment: CDR1 SGHTA and CDR2 FQGNSA. The CDR3 extends over 14 amino acids. The CDR3 is CASSLVLGYQPQHF. The DNA of the CDR3 is TGTGCCAGCAGCTTAGTTTTGGGGTATCAGCCCCAGCATTTT. The complete variable domain, with remaining parts taken from reference TRBV7-2 and TRBJ1-5, reads GAGVSQSPSNKVTEKGKDVELRCDPISGHTALYWYRQSLGQGLEFLIYFQGNSAPDKSGLPSDRFSAERTGGSVSTLTIQRTQQEDSAVYLCASSLVLGYQPQHFGDGTRLSIL.

This clonotype occurred many times. V is TRBV6-2 or TRBV6-3 and J is TRBJ2-1; D is unresolved. Per the germline V gene, CDR1 is MNHEY and CDR2 is SVGEGT. V lost 5 bases and J 9 bases, leaving 11 bases between the germline ends. The CDR3 runs to 12 residues. The CDR3 DNA sequence: TGTGCCAGCAGTCCCAATAGTTTTGAGCAGTTCTTC. Its translation is CASSPNSFEQFF.

V usage is TRBV2 and J usage is TRBJ2-1; 7 positions agree with TRBD2. Germline CDR1 reads SNHLY; CDR2 reads FYNNEI. This CDR3 comprises 17 residues. The V and J ends lost 3 bases and 0 bases, in that order; junction bases with no gene match: 8. CDR3 region: CASSDPSGGSSYNEQFF. The CDR3 bases are TGTGCCAGCAGTGACCCTAGCGGAGGGAGCTCCTACAATGAGCAGTTCTTC.

This clonotype was detected ten times or more. The rearrangement joins TRBV12-3 or TRBV12-4 to TRBJ2-1; unclear D gene. The CDR3 contains 11 residues. CDR3 amino acids: CALRSNNEQFF. The CDR3 DNA sequence: TGTGCTCTGAGGAGCAACAATGAGCAGTTCTTC.

This clonotype occurred a few times. This sequence joins TRBV29-1 and TRBJ1-1; 9 bases agree with TRBD1. V was pared by 7 bases and J by 4 bases, with 4 bases of the junction left unmatched. The CDR3 has 12 residues. Germline CDR1 SQVTM, CDR2 ANQGSEA. This CDR3 is CSGDRETTEAFF. The CDR3 nucleotides read TGCAGCGGGGACAGGGAGACCACTGAAGCTTTCTTT.

Ten or more counts support this clonotype. The chain employs TRBV18 and TRBJ1-1; the match to TRBD1 covers 7 bases. This CDR3 spans 13 amino acids. Germline V CDR1 and CDR2: KGHSH, LQKENI. V lost 1 base to trimming and J lost 7 bases; unmatched junction nucleotides: 3. For the CDR3, the DNA is TGTGCCAGCTCACCACGAGGGGGCGGTGAAGCTTTCTTT. Amino acid sequence: CASSPRGGGEAFF.

The chain couples TRBV11-2 to TRBJ2-7; 7 positions match TRBD2. CDR1 is SGHAT and CDR2 is FQNNGV in the germline V gene. With 5 bases clipped from V and 1 base from J, the junction kept 5 bases outside the gene matches. The CDR3 extends over 14 amino acids. CDR3 sequence reads: CASSPAGRSYEQYF. CDR3 DNA sequence: TGTGCCAGCAGCCCAGCGGGAAGGTCCTACGAGCAGTACTTC.

V and J are TRBV12-3 or TRBV12-4 and TRBJ2-1, with 8 bases identical to TRBD1. The CDR3 extends over 14 amino acids. Trimming removed 3 bases from V and 9 bases from J; junction bases left unmatched: 7. As DNA, the CDR3 is TGTGCCAGCAGTTTTCCCGACAGGGGTGGTGAGCAGTTCTTC. Translating it yields CASSFPDRGGEQFF.

This clonotype was seen a few times. The CDR3 loop is CASSEPQAALYNEQFF. CDR3 DNA: TGTGCCAGCAGTGAACCCCAGGCGGCCCTCTACAATGAGCAGTTCTTC. The chain recombines TRBV6-1 with TRBJ2-1; D gene unclear. Germline V CDR1 and CDR2: MNHNS, SASEGT. Trimming cost V 2 bases and J 3 bases, with 14 bases left between them. The CDR3 loop spans 16 amino acids.

This clonotype has just a few counts. The CDR3 bases are TGTGCCTGCGGACAGGGTAATCAGCCCCAGCATTTT. As protein: CACGQGNQPQHF. V gene TRBV30 combines with J gene TRBJ1-5; 8 bases fit TRBD1. The length of the CDR3 is 12 residues. The germline CDR1 and CDR2 sequences are GTSNPN and SVGIG (reference sequence). V was pared by 6 bases and J by 4 bases, with 2 bases of the junction left unmatched.

This clonotype turned up a few times. The chain has TRBV2 and TRBJ1-6, with 8 bases fitting TRBD1. CDR3 length: 14 amino acids. V was pared by 6 bases and J by 6 bases, with 4 bases of the junction left unmatched. Germline CDR1 reads SNHLY; CDR2 reads FYNNEI. CDR3 DNA: TGTGCCAGCAGCGTAGGACAGGGTAATTCACCCCTCCACTTT. Protein sequence: CASSVGQGNSPLHF. Full variable domain (missing parts from reference TRBV2 and TRBJ1-6): EPEVTQTPSHQVTQMGQEVILRCVPISNHLYFYWYRQILGQKVEFLVSFYNNEISEKSEIFDDQFSVERPDGSNFTLKIRSTKLEDSAMYFCASSVGQGNSPLHFGNGTRLTVT.

On this clonotype: A read error may be the cause here, since a much bigger clone is one base away. CDR3 bases: TGCAGCACTGGGGACCTAGCTTTCTTT. It translates to CSTGDLAFF. The rearrangement joins TRBV29-1 to TRBJ1-1; perhaps TRBD1 as D (5 bases). Germline CDR1 is SQVTM and CDR2 is ANQGSEA. The V end was cut by 8 bases, the J end by 10 bases, with 11 bases between. The CDR3 has 9 residues.

In this sample, this clonotype turned up a few times. The rearrangement joins TRBV5-1 to TRBJ1-6; 7 bases are shared with TRBD1. With 0 bases clipped from V and 6 bases from J, the junction kept 6 bases outside the gene matches. The CDR3 covers 16 residues. Germline values: CDR1 SGHRS, CDR2 YFSETQ. The CDR3 protein is CASSLASGTVNSPLHF. The CDR3 DNA sequence: TGCGCCAGCAGCTTGGCCTCCGGGACAGTTAATTCACCCCTCCACTTT. The variable domain in full, completed from reference TRBV5-1 and TRBJ1-6, reads KAGVTQTPRYLIKTRGQQVTLSCSPISGHRSVSWYQQTPGQGLQFLFEYFSETQRNKGNFPGRFSGRQFSNSRSEMNVSTLELGDSALYLCASSLASGTVNSPLHFGNGTRLTVT.